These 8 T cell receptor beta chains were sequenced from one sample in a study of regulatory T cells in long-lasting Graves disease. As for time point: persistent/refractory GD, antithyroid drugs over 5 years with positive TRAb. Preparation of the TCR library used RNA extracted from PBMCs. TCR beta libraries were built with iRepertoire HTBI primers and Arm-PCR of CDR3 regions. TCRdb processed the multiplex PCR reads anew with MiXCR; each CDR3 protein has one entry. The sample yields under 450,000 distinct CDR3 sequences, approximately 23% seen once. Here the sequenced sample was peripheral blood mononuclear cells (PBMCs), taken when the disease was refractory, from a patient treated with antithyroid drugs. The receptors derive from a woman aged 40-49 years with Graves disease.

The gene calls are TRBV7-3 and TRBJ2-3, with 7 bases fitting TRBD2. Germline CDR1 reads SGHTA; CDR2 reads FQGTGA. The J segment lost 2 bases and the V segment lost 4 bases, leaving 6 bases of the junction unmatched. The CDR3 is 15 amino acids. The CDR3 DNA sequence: TGTGCCAGCAGCTCAAGCGGGATCCTCACAGATACGCAGTATTTT. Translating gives CASSSSGILTDTQYF. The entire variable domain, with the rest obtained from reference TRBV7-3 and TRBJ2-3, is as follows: GAGVSQTPSNKVTEKGKYVELRCDPISGHTALYWYRQSLGQGPEFLIYFQGTGAADDSGLPNDRFFAVRPEGSVSTLKIQRTERGDSAVYLCASSSSGILTDTQYFGPGTRLTVL.

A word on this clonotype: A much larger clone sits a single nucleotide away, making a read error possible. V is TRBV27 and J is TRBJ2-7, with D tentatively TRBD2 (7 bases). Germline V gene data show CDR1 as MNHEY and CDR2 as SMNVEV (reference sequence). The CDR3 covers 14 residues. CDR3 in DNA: TGTGCCAGCGCGTGGGGGCCGGGGGACTACGAGCAGCACTTC. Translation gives CASAWGPGDYEQHF.

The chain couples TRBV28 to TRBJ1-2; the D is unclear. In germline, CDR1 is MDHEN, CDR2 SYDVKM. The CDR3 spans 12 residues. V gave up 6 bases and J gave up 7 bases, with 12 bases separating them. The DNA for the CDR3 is TGTGCCAGCAGCTCACTTTCCGCTGGCTACACCTTC. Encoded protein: CASSSLSAGYTF.

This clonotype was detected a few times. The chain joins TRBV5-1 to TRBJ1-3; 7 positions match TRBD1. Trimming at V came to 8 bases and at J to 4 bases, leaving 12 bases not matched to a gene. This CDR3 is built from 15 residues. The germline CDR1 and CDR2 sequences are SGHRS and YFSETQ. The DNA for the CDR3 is TGCGCCAGTCGGGCCACGGGACAGATCGGAAACACCATATATTTT. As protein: CASRATGQIGNTIYF.

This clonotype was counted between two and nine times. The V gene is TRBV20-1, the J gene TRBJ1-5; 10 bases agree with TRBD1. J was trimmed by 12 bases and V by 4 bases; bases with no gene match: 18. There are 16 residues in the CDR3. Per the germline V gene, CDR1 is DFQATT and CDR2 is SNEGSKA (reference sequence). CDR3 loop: CSAMRIDRGPRMSQHF. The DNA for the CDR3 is TGCAGTGCTATGCGGATAGACAGGGGGCCCCGAATGAGCCAGCATTTT.

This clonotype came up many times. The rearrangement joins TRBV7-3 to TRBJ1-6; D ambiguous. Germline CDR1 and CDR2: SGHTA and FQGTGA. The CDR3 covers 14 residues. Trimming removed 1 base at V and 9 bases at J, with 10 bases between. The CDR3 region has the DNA TGTGCCAGCAGCTTAAATGCGGGTGGTTCACCCCTCCACTTT. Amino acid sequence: CASSLNAGGSPLHF.

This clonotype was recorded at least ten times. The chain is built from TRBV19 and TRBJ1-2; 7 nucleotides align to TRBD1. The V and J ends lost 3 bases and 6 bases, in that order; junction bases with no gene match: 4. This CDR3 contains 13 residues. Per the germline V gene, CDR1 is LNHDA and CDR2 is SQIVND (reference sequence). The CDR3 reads CASSMTGNDGYTF. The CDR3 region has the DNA TGTGCCAGTAGTATGACAGGGAATGATGGCTACACCTTC.

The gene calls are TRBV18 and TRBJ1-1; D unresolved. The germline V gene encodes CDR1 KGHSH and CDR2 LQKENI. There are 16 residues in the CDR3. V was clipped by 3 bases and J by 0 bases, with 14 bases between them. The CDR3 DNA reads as TGTGCCAGCTCACCCTTAACCAGTCCCATGAACACTGAAGCTTTCTTT. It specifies CASSPLTSPMNTEAFF.